This TCR beta chain was sequenced during a study of blood T cell repertoires in COVID-19 (dated by TCRdb to between 2020 and 2021). Notes on the research overall: The collaborator samples originated in the United States, Italy and Spain and spanned the acute and convalescent phases of COVID-19. The material from the prospective study consisted of cDNA or gDNA derived from T cells, B-cell-depleted T cells, or PBMCs. The dataset comprised deeply sampled blood TCRbeta repertoires from subjects exposed to, actively infected with, or recovered from COVID-19. The repertoires were released in a freely available public database intended as a resource for research on the immune response to SARS-CoV-2. The samples were drawn from two sources: the first 160 participants of the ongoing ImmuneRACE study, and 1,000 to 1,500 subjects contributed by 6 global collaborators. A de-identified subject ID, COVID-19 status, age in years and sex were almost always included in the sample metadata. HLA class I and class II types, where available, came from metadata supplied by the sample provider rather than from assay-based typing.

The V end gives up 5 bases and the J end 8 bases, leaving 16 bases in the junction not matched to a gene. There are 16 amino acids in the CDR3, from cysteine to phenylalanine inclusive. Only the CDR3 part of the read is kept: 48 bases, read in frame from the first base. Looking up the germline V gene (reference sequence) yields CDR1 MNHEY and CDR2 SMNVEV. TCRbeta CDR3 regions were amplified from genomic DNA using the immunoSEQ Assay, a bias-controlled multiplex PCR. Turning to the authors' computational methods: Within the assay, amplification of reference gene primers was used to estimate how many nucleated cells each sample contained. To quantify the absolute abundance of each unique TCRbeta CDR3 rearrangement, sequence reads were collapsed and filtered. For each sample, productive Simpson clonality was calculated as the square root of Simpson's diversity index over productive rearrangements. Held by TCRdb, this immuneACCESS table contains in-frame sequences only and omits some clones. Under half of the omission traces to an unresolved V gene where checked; the cause of the rest is unknown. That table gives V, J and clone size, and the DNA gave D and trimming. The sample profile shows fewer than 400,000 clones; around 90% of them were found once. Clones ranked in the top ten supply around 5% of the sample.

This clone came up once. Its antigen remains unidentified. Nothing much larger sits one base from this clone, and base qualities are not available. What the study reported, not specific to this receptor: The quantity of clinical and demographic metadata differed by source and by participant and was supplied without curation.

In the prospective study, participants were 18 to 89 years old, resided in about two dozen geographic areas of the United States, and were enrolled through a virtual design. To assign participants to cohorts, the prospective study relied on clinical history that participants themselves reported in a screening survey and a study questionnaire. ImmuneRACE Cohort 3 recovered participants were defined by two consecutive negative NP/OP PCR tests, healthcare professional clearance, or symptom resolution. In the prospective study, mobile phlebotomists collected whole blood, serum and a nasopharyngeal or oropharyngeal swab from each participant. Over a 2-month period, participants in the prospective study had the option of providing additional blood draws and questionnaires. Prospective study blood samples were shipped either frozen or at room temperature before DNA extraction.

The receptor comes from a man aged 30 to 39 who had recovered from COVID-19. The chain was built from TRBV27 and TRBJ1-1, with 8 bases aligning to TRBD1. Sequenced sample: PBMCs or T cells enriched from blood (not recorded which). The nucleotide sequence is given as TGTGCCAGCAGTACCCCCCCCGACAGGGGCCGTCCAGAAGCTTTCTTT. It encodes CASSTPPDRGRPEAFF.